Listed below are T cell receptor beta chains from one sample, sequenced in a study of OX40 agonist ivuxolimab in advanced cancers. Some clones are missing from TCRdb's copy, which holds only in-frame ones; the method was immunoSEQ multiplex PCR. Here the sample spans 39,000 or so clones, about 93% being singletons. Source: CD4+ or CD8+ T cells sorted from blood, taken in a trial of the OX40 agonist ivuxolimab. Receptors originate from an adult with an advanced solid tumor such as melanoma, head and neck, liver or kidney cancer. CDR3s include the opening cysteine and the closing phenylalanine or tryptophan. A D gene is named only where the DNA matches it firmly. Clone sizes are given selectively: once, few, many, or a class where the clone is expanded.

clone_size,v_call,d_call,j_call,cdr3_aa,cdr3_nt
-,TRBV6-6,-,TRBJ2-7,CASSYARDEQYF,TGTGCCAGCAGTTACGCGAGGGACGAGCAGTACTTC
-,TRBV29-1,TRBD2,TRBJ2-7,CSVSLLAGPNYEQYF,TGCAGCGTTTCTCTACTAGCGGGACCCAACTACGAGCAGTACTTC
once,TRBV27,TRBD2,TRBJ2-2,CASRNQLAGGPGATGELFF,TGTGCCAGCAGAAATCAACTAGCGGGAGGCCCTGGGGCCACCGGGGAGCTGTTTTTT
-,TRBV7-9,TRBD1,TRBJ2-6,CASSSTGSGANVLTF,TGTGCCAGCAGCTCGACAGGGTCTGGGGCCAACGTCCTGACTTTC
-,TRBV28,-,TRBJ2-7,CASAGSWEHEQYF,TGTGCCAGCGCAGGGTCTTGGGAGCACGAGCAGTACTTC
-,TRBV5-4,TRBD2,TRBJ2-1,CASSLGLAGRGNEQFF,TGTGCCAGCAGCTTGGGGCTAGCGGGAAGGGGCAATGAGCAGTTCTTC
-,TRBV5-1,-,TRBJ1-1,CASSETGFGGTEAFF,TGCGCCAGCAGTGAGACGGGTTTTGGAGGAACTGAAGCTTTCTTT
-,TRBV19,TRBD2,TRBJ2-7,CASSIGVGGVYEQYF,TGTGCCAGTAGTATAGGAGTGGGAGGGGTTTACGAGCAGTACTTC
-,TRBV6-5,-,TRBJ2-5,CASSYSVGVAETQYF,TGTGCCAGCAGTTACTCAGTAGGGGTTGCGGAGACCCAGTACTTC
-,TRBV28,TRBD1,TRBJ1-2,CASSWTGASNYGYTF,TGTGCCAGCAGTTGGACAGGCGCTTCTAACTATGGCTACACCTTC
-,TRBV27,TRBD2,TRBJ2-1,CASTGGGSYNEQFF,TGTGCCAGCACTGGCGGGGGCTCCTACAATGAGCAGTTCTTC